This T cell receptor (beta chain) was obtained from a study of CD8+ T cells in alopecia areata. Extracted RNA was reverse transcribed into cDNA, the sequencing template. TCRdb keeps only in-frame clones here, not all; method: immunoSEQ multiplex PCR. This sample has roughly 200,000 clones, with over 55% found just once. Whole-study findings and limits: TCR sharing was clearer in mice than between patients, perhaps partly owing to patient HLA diversity.

About this clone: The antigen is undetermined.

Deletions cut 0 bases from V and 2 bases from J, with 8 bases between. The CDR3 spans 14 residues. The germline V gene has CDR1 LGHNA and CDR2 YSLEER. This chain connects TRBV4-3 to TRBJ2-7; D call uncertain. Sample: CD4+ T cells sorted from blood, taken at week 0. This TCR was sampled from a human donor with alopecia areata. The CDR3 DNA reads as TGCGCCAGCAGCCAAGATGTGAAAACCTACGAGCAGTACTTC. Its protein product is CASSQDVKTYEQYF.